One T cell receptor (beta chain) is described in this entry. This entry comes from a study of blood T cell repertoires in COVID-19. Whole-study context: T cells, B-cell-depleted T cells, or PBMCs supplied cDNA or gDNA.

With 2 bases clipped from V and 9 bases from J, the junction kept 0 bases outside the gene matches. CDR3 size: 13 residues. CDR1 and CDR2 from the germline V gene are MGHDK and SYGVNS. Some clones are missing from TCRdb's copy, which holds only in-frame ones; the method was immunoSEQ multiplex PCR. The table records about 260,000 clones, about 85% of them present only once. The source material was peripheral blood. This clonotype was sampled from a human donor in a cohort sampled during active COVID-19. The V gene is TRBV25-1, the J gene TRBJ1-6; TRBD1 matches at 8 bases. This CDR3 is CASSEDRGSPLHF. The CDR3 DNA reads TGTGCCAGCAGTGAAGACAGGGGTTCACCCCTCCACTTT.